Listed below are T cell receptor beta chains from one sample, sequenced in a study of Siglec-9 on CD8 T cells in melanoma. Clones were sequenced by immunoSEQ multiplex PCR, and TCRdb holds only the in-frame ones, with some missing. The data contain about 36,000 clones, 80% to 85% of them singletons. The sample consisted of Siglec-9- CD8+ T cells sorted from blood. The receptors derive from a human donor in good health. The CDR3 runs from the conserved cysteine through the conserved F or W. D genes are given only for firm matches. A clone size is listed for some rows: how often the clone was seen (once, few, many), or a class if it is expanded.

D	J	size	V	length	DNA	CDR3
NA	TRBJ1-1	NA	TRBV28	14	TGTGCCACAAATGGTCGACTTTGGAACACTGAAGCTTTCTTT	CATNGRLWNTEAFF
NA	TRBJ1-1	NA	TRBV6-5	14	TGTGCCAGCAGTTACGCCCCCCCAAACACTGAAGCTTTCTTT	CASSYAPPNTEAFF
TRBD2	TRBJ2-1	once	TRBV7-3	15	TGTGCCAGCAGCTTGGGGACTAGCGAGTACAATGAGCAGTTCTTC	CASSLGTSEYNEQFF
NA	TRBJ1-2	NA	TRBV4-2	16	TGTGCCAGCAGCCAACCTACCCGGGACTGGCTATTTGGCTACACCTTC	CASSQPTRDWLFGYTF
NA	TRBJ1-1	few	TRBV4-1	16	TGCGCCAGCAGCCAAGGTGAGGGTTTTATGAACACTGAAGCTTTCTTT	CASSQGEGFMNTEAFF
NA	TRBJ2-1	NA	TRBV6-4	15	TGTGCCAGCAGTCCCGGGACCAGCTCCTACAATGAGCAGTTCTTC	CASSPGTSSYNEQFF
TRBD1	TRBJ1-1	NA	TRBV13	14	TGTGCCAGCAAAGAGGACAGGGGGCCAACTGAAGCTTTCTTT	CASKEDRGPTEAFF
TRBD2	TRBJ2-2	NA	TRBV5-4	15	TGTGCCAGCAGCTTATCGGGAGGGCTTTCCGGGGAGCTGTTTTTT	CASSLSGGLSGELFF
NA	TRBJ2-7	NA	TRBV27	16	TGTGCCAGCAGTATCCAGCCCGGCCGGGTTGAGTACGAGCAGTACTTC	CASSIQPGRVEYEQYF
NA	TRBJ2-3	NA	TRBV13	16	TGTGCCAGCAGCTTAGGAGCCAAAACTAGCACAGATACGCAGTATTTT	CASSLGAKTSTDTQYF
TRBD1	TRBJ2-7	NA	TRBV5-4	15	TGTGCCAGCAGCTTTTTGGGACAGGGGGCGTGGGAGCAGTACTTC	CASSFLGQGAWEQYF
NA	TRBJ2-7	NA	TRBV7-9	17	TGTGCCGTACCGAAAGGGGACCGCTTCGAGGTGGACGACGAGCAGTACTTC	CAVPKGDRFEVDDEQYF
TRBD1	TRBJ1-4	NA	TRBV9	14	TGTGCCAGCAGCAAAGGACAGGGGGACGAAAAACTGTTTTTT	CASSKGQGDEKLFF
NA	TRBJ2-3	NA	TRBV7-9	13	TGTGCCAGCAGCCCCCTCAGTACAGATACGCAGTATTTT	CASSPLSTDTQYF
NA	TRBJ2-1	NA	TRBV28	14	TGTGCCAGCAGTATCACACGGGAAGCATATGAGCAGTTCTTC	CASSITREAYEQFF
NA	TRBJ2-7	NA	TRBV30	13	TGTGCCTGGAGTGTGACAGCCGCGGGGGAGCAGTACTTC	CAWSVTAAGEQYF
NA	TRBJ2-7	NA	TRBV6-5	13	TGTGCCAGCAGTTCCACGGCCGCCTACGAGCAGTACTTC	CASSSTAAYEQYF
TRBD1	TRBJ2-2	NA	TRBV4-1	15	TGCGCCAGCAGCCTAGGACAGGGTTGGACCGGGGAGCTGTTTTTT	CASSLGQGWTGELFF